The rows below give T cell receptor beta chains drawn from one sample of a study of blood T cell repertoires in COVID-19. Profiled with immunoSEQ multiplex PCR; TCRdb holds only in-frame clones, not every one. The data contain 380,000 or so clones, roughly 77% of them singletons. Sequenced: peripheral blood. These receptors were taken from a human donor with acute or convalescent COVID-19. The donor label of this sample is uncertain. Each CDR3 is given with its conserved first and last residue. Fields, in order: V gene, J gene, clone size, D gene, CDR3 protein, CDR3 DNA. D genes are given only for firm matches. Part of the rows lack a size; the others show once, few, many or a class for expanded clones.

TRBV6-4	TRBJ1-2	.	.	CASSDSVGAGGGYTF	TGTGCCAGCAGTGACTCAGTAGGGGCCGGGGGTGGCTACACCTTC
TRBV7-9	TRBJ2-5	few	TRBD2	CASSPEGLAGGGPQYF	TGTGCCAGCAGCCCAGAGGGGCTAGCGGGAGGTGGGCCCCAGTACTTC
TRBV28	TRBJ2-5	.	TRBD1	CASRTGTARRETQYF	TGTGCCAGCAGGACAGGGACAGCTAGGCGGGAGACCCAGTACTTC
TRBV4-1	TRBJ1-6	few	.	CASSREGSYNSPLHF	TGCGCCAGCAGCCGCGAGGGCTCCTATAATTCACCCCTCCACTTT
TRBV3-1/TRBV3-2	TRBJ1-6	.	.	CASSLRVASYNSPLHF	TGTGCCAGCAGCCTCCGGGTCGCTAGTTATAATTCACCCCTCCACTTT
TRBV5-1	TRBJ2-7	.	.	CASSLGQTNTYEQYF	TGCGCCAGCAGCTTAGGACAGACTAATACCTACGAGCAGTACTTC
TRBV12-3/TRBV12-4	TRBJ1-1	.	.	CASSAWTQAFF	TGCGCCAGCAGTGCCTGGACACAAGCTTTCTTT
TRBV14	TRBJ2-1	.	.	CASSGSHGNEQFF	TGTGCCAGCAGCGGGAGTCATGGCAATGAGCAGTTCTTC
TRBV28	TRBJ2-7	.	.	CASSLLGGSYEQYF	TGTGCCAGCAGTTTATTAGGGGGTTCCTACGAGCAGTACTTC
TRBV6-5	TRBJ2-7	.	TRBD2	CASSLGGASYEQYF	TGTGCCAGCAGTTTGGGAGGGGCCTCCTACGAGCAGTACTTC
TRBV18	TRBJ1-3	.	.	CASSLGPLLAGNTIYF	TGTGCCAGCTCACTCGGTCCCTTGCTGGCTGGAAACACCATATATTTT
TRBV5-1	TRBJ1-2	.	TRBD1	CASSSTGVYGYTF	TGCGCCAGCAGCTCGACAGGGGTTTATGGCTACACCTTC
TRBV3-1/TRBV3-2	TRBJ2-7	few	TRBD1	CASSLTGTGSNEQYF	TGTGCCAGCAGCCTCACCGGGACAGGTTCCAACGAGCAGTACTTC
TRBV28	TRBJ1-1	.	.	CASTLLAGRVRVKNTEAFF	TGTGCCAGCACCCTTCTGGCAGGTCGAGTGAGGGTAAAGAACACTGAAGCTTTCTTT
TRBV5-1	TRBJ2-3	.	TRBD2	CASSLGAGGPRTQYF	TGCGCCAGCAGCTTGGGGGCGGGAGGGCCTCGAACGCAGTATTTT
TRBV11-3	TRBJ1-6	.	.	CASSRGQSHSPLHF	TGTGCCAGCAGCCGAGGACAGTCCCATTCACCCCTCCACTTT
TRBV2	TRBJ1-6	.	.	CASRLGPQRSPLHF	TGTGCCAGCAGATTGGGGCCCCAGCGTTCACCCCTCCACTTT
TRBV6-2/TRBV6-3	TRBJ2-3	.	TRBD2	CASSFGGGRAPDTQYF	TGTGCCAGCAGTTTCGGCGGAGGGAGGGCACCAGATACGCAGTATTTT
TRBV27	TRBJ1-5	.	.	CASSSVPGGGVQPQHF	TGTGCCAGCAGTTCCGTCCCGGGAGGGGGGGTTCAGCCCCAGCATTTT
TRBV5-5	TRBJ2-7	.	.	CASSLGRATYEQYF	TGTGCCAGCAGCTTGGGGAGGGCGACCTACGAGCAGTACTTC
TRBV30	TRBJ1-1	.	TRBD1	CAWSGQGGTEAFF	TGTGCCTGGAGCGGACAGGGGGGAACTGAAGCTTTCTTT
TRBV3-1/TRBV3-2	TRBJ1-1	.	.	CASSHTQRGNAEAFF	TGTGCCAGCAGCCACACACAAAGGGGAAACGCTGAAGCTTTCTTT
TRBV6-5	TRBJ2-1	.	TRBD1	CASRETGGRENEQFF	TGTGCCAGCAGAGAGACAGGGGGGAGAGAGAATGAGCAGTTCTTC
TRBV18	TRBJ2-7	.	TRBD1	CASSPRTGAGEQYF	TGTGCCAGCTCACCCCGGACAGGGGCCGGCGAGCAGTACTTC
TRBV5-5	TRBJ1-3	few	.	CASSLYWRISGNTIYF	TGTGCCAGCAGCTTATACTGGCGGATCTCTGGAAACACCATATATTTT
TRBV7-2	TRBJ1-2	.	.	CASSLTQGNYGYTF	TGTGCCAGCAGCTTAACTCAGGGGAACTATGGCTACACCTTC
TRBV29-1	TRBJ1-1	.	.	CSVSDRRGAFF	TGCAGCGTCTCGGACAGACGAGGGGCTTTCTTT
TRBV5-1	TRBJ1-2	.	.	CASSLEQGDNYGYTF	TGCGCCAGCAGCTTGGAACAGGGAGATAACTATGGCTACACCTTC
TRBV7-9	TRBJ1-2	.	TRBD1	CASSSGTGPNYGYTF	TGTGCCAGCAGCTCCGGGACAGGGCCTAACTATGGCTACACCTTC
TRBV28	TRBJ1-1	.	.	CASSQTGFEAFF	TGTGCCAGCAGCCAGACAGGTTTTGAAGCTTTCTTT
TRBV7-6	TRBJ2-1	.	.	CASSLQGFRDNEQFF	TGTGCCAGCAGCTTGCAGGGGTTCAGGGACAATGAGCAGTTCTTC
TRBV2	TRBJ2-5	once	TRBD1	CASSEQQGTETQYF	TGTGCCAGCAGTGAACAACAGGGGACGGAGACCCAGTACTTC
TRBV7-9	TRBJ1-3	.	.	CASSSSSGNTIYF	TGTGCCAGCAGCTCCTCCTCTGGAAACACCATATATTTT
TRBV2	TRBJ2-6	.	.	CASTRDKASSGANVLTF	TGTGCCAGCACGAGGGACAAGGCGTCCTCTGGGGCCAACGTCCTGACTTTC
TRBV2	TRBJ2-7	few	TRBD1	CASRYLGGATYEQYF	TGTGCCAGCAGGTACCTAGGGGGCGCGACCTACGAGCAGTACTTC
TRBV29-1	TRBJ1-2	few	.	CSGSRGNYGYTF	TGCAGCGGGAGCAGGGGTAACTATGGCTACACCTTC
TRBV5-1	TRBJ2-1	.	.	CASSYYQGYEQFF	TGCGCCAGCAGCTACTATCAGGGCTATGAGCAGTTCTTC
TRBV12-5	TRBJ1-1	.	.	CASGGSTGQAFF	TGTGCTAGTGGGGGCTCGACAGGTCAAGCTTTCTTT
TRBV24-1	TRBJ2-6	.	TRBD1	CATGTGNPGANVLTF	TGTGCCACCGGGACAGGGAACCCTGGGGCCAACGTCCTGACTTTC
TRBV19	TRBJ2-1	.	.	CASTPGAGAWNEQFF	TGTGCCAGTACCCCCGGTGCTGGGGCCTGGAATGAGCAGTTCTTC
TRBV5-4	TRBJ1-6	.	TRBD1	CASSSAGTATNSPLHF	TGTGCCAGCAGCTCTGCCGGGACAGCCACTAATTCACCCCTCCACTTT
TRBV7-8	TRBJ1-1	.	TRBD1	CASSLLYRGSFNGNTEAFF	TGTGCCAGCAGCTTACTTTACAGGGGAAGTTTCAATGGAAACACTGAAGCTTTCTTT
TRBV28	TRBJ2-7	.	TRBD1	CASSTRQGSYEQYF	TGTGCCAGCAGTACCCGACAGGGGTCCTACGAGCAGTACTTC
TRBV10-3	TRBJ1-4	.	.	CAIGADGEKLFF	TGTGCCATCGGGGCCGACGGCGAAAAACTGTTTTTT
TRBV19	TRBJ2-4	.	.	CASSVTGPKNIQYF	TGTGCCAGTAGTGTCACAGGGCCCAAAAACATTCAGTACTTC